The 20 T cell receptor beta chains below were found in one sample sequenced in a study of regulatory T cells in long-lasting Graves disease. HTBI primers from iRepertoire and Arm-PCR of CDR3 regions yielded the TCR beta libraries. TCRdb re-derived calls from the multiplex PCR reads in MiXCR, one entry per CDR3 protein. The table includes 600,000 to 800,000 distinct CDR3 sequences, approximately 31% detected once. Documented time point: persistent/refractory GD, antithyroid drugs over 5 years with positive TRAb. The authors made the TCR library using RNA they extracted from PBMCs. The sequencing used peripheral blood mononuclear cells (PBMCs), collected when the disease was refractory, from a patient treated with antithyroid drugs. The source is a female donor with Graves disease.

This rearrangement joins TRBV20-1 to TRBJ1-2; 7 nucleotides line up with TRBD1. CDR3 size: 12 residues. With 6 bases clipped from V and 4 bases from J, the junction kept 5 bases outside the gene matches. Germline lookup yields CDR1 DFQATT and CDR2 SNEGSKA (reference sequence). The CDR3 DNA sequence: TGCAGTGCAACGACAGGGATCTATGGCTACACCTTC. It is translated as CSATTGIYGYTF.

This clonotype showed up just a few times. The chain combines TRBV5-1 with TRBJ2-2; perhaps TRBD2 as D (5 bases). The CDR3 contains 15 residues. V lost 4 bases and J lost 0, with 10 bases in between. Germline assignment: CDR1 SGHRS and CDR2 YFSETQ. CDR3 protein: CASSLDSANTGELFF. In DNA form, the CDR3 reads TGCGCCAGCAGCCTGGACTCGGCGAACACCGGGGAGCTGTTTTTT.

The table lists this clonotype with a few counts. The CDR3 sequence is CASSPLGLHQPQHF. The CDR3 nucleotides are TGCGCCAGCAGCCCATTGGGGCTACATCAGCCCCAGCATTTT. The V gene is TRBV5-1, the J gene TRBJ1-5, with a weak D call TRBD1 (5 bases). This CDR3 contains 14 residues. Deletions cut 4 bases from V and 5 bases from J, with 13 bases between. Germline loops: CDR1 SGHRS, CDR2 YFSETQ.

V is TRBV7-8 and J is TRBJ2-2; TRBD2 matches at 7 bases. The V segment lost 1 base and the J segment 5 bases; nucleotides outside the gene matches: 19. Germline V lookup: CDR1 SGHVS, CDR2 FQNEAQ. The CDR3 sequence is 20 residues long. CDR3 nucleotide sequence: TGTGCCAGCAGCTTAGGTAGGGAGCCGACGGCGGGACTAATGACCGGGGAGCTGTTTTTT. This gives the protein CASSLGREPTAGLMTGELFF.

In its sample, this clonotype was seen many times. The rearrangement joins TRBV20-1 to TRBJ1-2; a possible D gene is TRBD1 (5 bases). Germline V gene sequence: CDR1 DFQATT, CDR2 SNEGSKA (reference sequence). The CDR3 has 15 amino acids. Trimming took off 3 bases at V and 3 bases at J, with 17 bases between the two ends. CDR3 residues: CSASPLPRGDYGYTF. CDR3 nucleotides: TGCAGTGCTAGCCCCCTCCCTAGGGGAGACTATGGCTACACCTTC.

This clonotype was detected only a few times. The rearrangement joins TRBV28 to TRBJ2-7; D is unclear. This CDR3 is built from 11 residues. Germline V gene lookup returns CDR1 MDHEN and CDR2 SYDVKM. V was cut by 10 bases and J by 3 bases, with 10 bases left in between. The CDR3 reads CATDTCYEQYF. In DNA form, the CDR3 reads TGTGCCACCGACACTTGCTACGAGCAGTACTTC.

This clonotype was counted many times. The rearrangement joins TRBV28 to TRBJ2-4, with D perhaps TRBD1 (5 bases). The germline CDR1 and CDR2 sequences are MDHEN and SYDVKM. The CDR3 totals 14 residues. Trimming left V 6 bases short and J 3 bases short, with 12 bases between. CDR3 region: CASSGQGVKNIQYF. CDR3 sequence (DNA): TGTGCCAGCAGCGGCCAGGGCGTCAAAAACATTCAGTACTTC.

The rearrangement joins TRBV24-1 to TRBJ1-4, with D possibly TRBD1 on 6 matching bases. CDR3 length equals 15 residues. Germline V lookup: CDR1 KGHDR, CDR2 SFDVKD. V dropped 0 bases and J dropped 8 bases, with 12 bases sitting between them. The CDR3 nucleotides read TGTGCCACCAGTGATTTGCACAGGGACCAAGAAAAACTGTTTTTT. Translating gives CATSDLHRDQEKLFF.

The chain carries TRBV9 and TRBJ1-3; D gene ambiguous. Per germline, CDR1 SGDLS and CDR2 YYNGEE. The CDR3 extends over 15 amino acids. With 0 bases removed from V and 4 bases from J, the gap between germline ends came to 11 bases. The CDR3 loop is CASSVGGMRGNTIYF. The CDR3 nucleotides are TGTGCCAGCAGCGTAGGCGGGATGAGAGGAAACACCATATATTTT.

The V call is TRBV28, the J call TRBJ1-5; D gene uncertain. CDR1 is MDHEN and CDR2 is SYDVKM in the germline V gene. The CDR3 extends over 16 amino acids. Trimming pared 7 bases from V and 2 bases from J, leaving 18 bases between. The CDR3 region is CASNPPGPAGNQPQHF. In DNA, the CDR3 is TGTGCCAGCAACCCCCCCGGGCCGGCGGGCAATCAGCCCCAGCATTTT.

The rearrangement links TRBV6-2 or TRBV6-3 to TRBJ2-2, with 7 bases matching TRBD1. Trimming took 5 bases from V and 0 from J; bases not matched to a gene: 6. Germline lookup yields CDR1 MNHEY and CDR2 SVGEGT. CDR3 length: 16 residues. The CDR3 spells CASSATGTSNTGELFF. CDR3 nucleotide sequence: TGTGCCAGCAGTGCGACAGGGACGTCGAACACCGGGGAGCTGTTTTTT.

In its sample, this clonotype was seen many times. The chain links TRBV2 to TRBJ1-2, with D perhaps TRBD1 (5 bases). CDR1 is SNHLY, CDR2 FYNNEI, per germline. V gave up 3 bases and J gave up 3 bases, with 11 bases separating them. The CDR3 consists of 14 residues. The CDR3 sequence is CASSEMGEDYGYTF. CDR3 bases: TGTGCCAGCAGTGAGATGGGGGAGGACTATGGCTACACCTTC.

The rearrangement uses TRBV3-1 and TRBJ1-6; tentatively, D is TRBD1 (6 bases). V dropped 3 bases and J dropped 6 bases, with 12 bases sitting between them. Germline V gene data show CDR1 as LGHDT and CDR2 as YNNKEL (reference sequence). The CDR3 has 15 residues. The CDR3 DNA reads as TGTGCCAGCAGCCAGGGAAGGGGGGGTAATTCACCCCTCCACTTT. As protein: CASSQGRGGNSPLHF.

This sequence joins TRBV11-1 and TRBJ2-2, with 13 nucleotides matching TRBD2. Per the germline V gene, CDR1 is SGHAT and CDR2 is FQDESV (reference sequence). Unmatched junction bases numbered 3, after V lost 5 bases and J lost 6 bases. This CDR3 has 15 residues. CDR3 loop: CASSPGTSGAGELFF. The CDR3 bases are TGTGCCAGCAGCCCCGGGACTAGCGGGGCCGGGGAGCTGTTTTTT.

The V and J genes are TRBV29-1 and TRBJ2-7; possibly TRBD1 for D (8 bases). CDR3 length: 12 amino acids. The V gene's germline CDR1 is SQVTM and CDR2 ANQGSEA. V was shortened by 7 bases and J by 5 bases, with 15 bases between the two germline ends. CDR3 in DNA: TGCAGCGGAGACAGGGGAGGGGACGAGCAGTACTTC. Amino acids: CSGDRGGDEQYF.

Many counts were recorded for this clonotype. The chain joins TRBV12-3 or TRBV12-4 to TRBJ1-4, with TRBD1 as a possible D gene (5 bases). Deletions cut 2 bases from V and 5 bases from J, with 9 bases between. The CDR3 has 14 residues. The CDR3 here is CASSLRAGNEKLFF. The CDR3 DNA follows: TGTGCCAGCAGTTTACGGGCAGGGAATGAAAAACTGTTTTTT.

The sample holds a few counts of this clonotype. The V gene is TRBV7-9, the J gene TRBJ2-7, with 7 nucleotides matching TRBD2. This CDR3 comprises 14 residues. Germline trimming cut 6 bases from V and 2 bases from J; bases unmatched to any gene: 7. CDR1 is SEHNR, CDR2 FQNEAQ, per germline (reference sequence). The CDR3 nucleotides are TGTGCCAGCAGACCTACTAGCGCAACCTACGAGCAGTACTTC. Residues: CASRPTSATYEQYF.

As DNA, the CDR3 is TGTGCCAGCAGCCCACGGGCGACGGGACTTTCAAAAGGGGTCACCCTCCACTTT. As protein: CASSPRATGLSKGVTLHF. The V and J genes are TRBV11-2 and TRBJ1-6; D is possibly TRBD1 (5 bases). The V end was cut by 5 bases, the J end by 14 bases, with 31 bases between. Germline CDR1 SGHAT, CDR2 FQNNGV. CDR3 size: 18 residues. The entire variable domain, with the rest obtained from reference TRBV11-2 and TRBJ1-6, is as follows: EAGVAQSPRYKIIEKRQSVAFWCNPISGHATLYWYQQILGQGPKLLIQFQNNGVVDDSQLPKDRFSAERLKGVDSTLKIQPAKLEDSAVYLCASSPRATGLSKGVTLHFGNGTRLTVT.

V usage is TRBV27 and J usage is TRBJ1-5, with D perhaps TRBD1 (6 bases). The V gene's germline CDR1 is MNHEY and CDR2 SMNVEV (reference sequence). V gave up 6 bases and J gave up 7 bases, with 13 bases separating them. The CDR3 is 13 amino acids. CDR3 in DNA: TGTGCCAGCAGGAAGGGGGGTTCCCAGCCCCAGCATTTT. Protein sequence: CASRKGGSQPQHF.

Concerning this clonotype itself: This clone may be a read error of a much larger clone one base away. V and J are TRBV6-2 or TRBV6-3 and TRBJ1-1; D gene ambiguous. Germline V CDR1 and CDR2: MNHEY, SVGEGT. The V end lost 5 bases, the J end lost 3 bases, and 13 bases lay between the germline ends. This CDR3 is 14 amino acids long. CDR3 nucleotides: TGTGCCAGCAGTAAATCGACTGTGGACACTGAAGCTTTCTTT. Translated, it gives CASSKSTVDTEAFF.